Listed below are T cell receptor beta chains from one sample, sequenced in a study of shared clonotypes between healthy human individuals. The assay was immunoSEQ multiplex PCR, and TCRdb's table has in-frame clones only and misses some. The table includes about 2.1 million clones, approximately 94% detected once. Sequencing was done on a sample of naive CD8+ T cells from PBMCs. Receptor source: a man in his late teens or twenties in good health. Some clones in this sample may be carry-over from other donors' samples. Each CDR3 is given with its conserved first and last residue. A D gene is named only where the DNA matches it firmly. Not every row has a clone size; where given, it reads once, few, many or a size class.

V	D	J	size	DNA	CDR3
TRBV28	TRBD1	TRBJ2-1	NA	TGTGCCAGCAGTTTACGACAGGGGGCGCGAGAGCAGTTCTTC	CASSLRQGAREQFF
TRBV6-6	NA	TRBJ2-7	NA	TGTGCCAGTACCTCTTGGGACGGCTCCTACGAGCAGTACTTC	CASTSWDGSYEQYF
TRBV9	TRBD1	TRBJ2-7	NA	TGTGCCAGCAGCGCAGGGGGACAGGGGGTTTTCTACGAGCAGTACTTC	CASSAGGQGVFYEQYF
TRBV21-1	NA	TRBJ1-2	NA	TGTGCCAGCAGCAGCGGACCAGTTAAACCACAAGGCTTCAATGGCTACACCTTC	CASSSGPVKPQGFNGYTF
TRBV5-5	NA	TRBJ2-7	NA	TGTGCCAGCAGCAGAAACAGTGCCCCCTACGAGCAGTACTTC	CASSRNSAPYEQYF
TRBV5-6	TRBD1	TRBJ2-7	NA	TGTGCCAGCAGCATCGGGACAGACGGCTACGAGCAGTACTTC	CASSIGTDGYEQYF
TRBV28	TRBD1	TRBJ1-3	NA	TGTGCCAGCAGTTTGGACAGGGGCCACTCTGGAAACACCATATATTTT	CASSLDRGHSGNTIYF
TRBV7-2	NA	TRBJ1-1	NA	TGTGCCAGCAGCTTAGTTTTAACGTGGACTGACACTGAAGCTTTCTTT	CASSLVLTWTDTEAFF
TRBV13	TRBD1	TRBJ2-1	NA	TGTGCCAGCAGCTTAAAGGGACAGGGCCACAATGAGCAGTTCTTC	CASSLKGQGHNEQFF
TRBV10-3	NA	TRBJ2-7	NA	TGTGCCATCAGTGAGTCCCCGACCGTCTACGAGCAGTACTTC	CAISESPTVYEQYF
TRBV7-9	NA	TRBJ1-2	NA	TGTGCCAGCAGCTTAGCGGCCGTTGCTAACTATGGCTACACCTTC	CASSLAAVANYGYTF
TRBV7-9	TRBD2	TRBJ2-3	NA	TGTGCCAGCAGCCCCAGCGGGAGAAGTGGGGATACGCAGTATTTT	CASSPSGRSGDTQYF
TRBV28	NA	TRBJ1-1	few	TGTGCCAGCAGTTTCACGTTGTACACTGAAGCTTTCTTT	CASSFTLYTEAFF
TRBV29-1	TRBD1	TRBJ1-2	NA	TGCAGCGTTCTCAAAGGCTTGACAGGGGCTGTTCTGGGCTACTATGGCTACACCTTC	CSVLKGLTGAVLGYYGYTF
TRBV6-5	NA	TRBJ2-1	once	TGTGCCAGCAGTTACGAGCGATTAAGTTCTCAGTTCTTC	CASSYERLSSQFF
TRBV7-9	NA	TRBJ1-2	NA	TGTGCCAGCACTCCGGGTAGAGGGGCTAACTATGGCTACACCTTC	CASTPGRGANYGYTF
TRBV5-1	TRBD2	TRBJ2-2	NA	TGCGCCAGCAGCCCGAAGCTAGCGGGAGGTTGGCCCGGGGAGCTGTTTTTT	CASSPKLAGGWPGELFF
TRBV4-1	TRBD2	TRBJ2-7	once	TGCGCCAGCAGCCAAAGTCACGGACTAGCCTACGAGCAGTACTTC	CASSQSHGLAYEQYF
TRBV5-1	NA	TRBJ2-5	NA	TGCGCCAGCAGCTTGGGCGGGTTCGTCGAGACCCAGTACTTC	CASSLGGFVETQYF
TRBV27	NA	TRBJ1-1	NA	TGTGCCAGCAGTTTACTGGGGACCAACACTGAAGCTTTCTTT	CASSLLGTNTEAFF
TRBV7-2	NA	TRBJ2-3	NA	TGTGCCAGCAGCCCAGGGGACTCGAGAAGCACAGATACGCAGTATTTT	CASSPGDSRSTDTQYF
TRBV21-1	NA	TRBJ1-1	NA	TGTGCCAGCAGCAAACGGGCGGGGGTGAACACTGAAGCTTTCTTT	CASSKRAGVNTEAFF
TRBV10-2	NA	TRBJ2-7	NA	TGCGCCAGCAGTGCTAATCGGGACTTAGGGGATTACGAGCAGTACTTC	CASSANRDLGDYEQYF
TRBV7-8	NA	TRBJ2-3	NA	TGTGCCAGCAGCTTAGCGGAGCGCGCGCAGTATTTT	CASSLAERAQYF
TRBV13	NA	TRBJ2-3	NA	TGTGCCAGCAGCTCCTTGCTAGTCGCGTATGATACGCAGTATTTT	CASSSLLVAYDTQYF
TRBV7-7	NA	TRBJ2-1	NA	TGTGCCAGCAGCTTAGATGGTAGCGGCTACAATGAGCAGTTCTTC	CASSLDGSGYNEQFF
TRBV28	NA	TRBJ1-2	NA	TGTGCCACCTGGACAGCCCATGGCTACACCTTC	CATWTAHGYTF
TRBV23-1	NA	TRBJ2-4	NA	TGCGCCAGCAGTCAATTAGGCTTGGGGCCGGGGGTGGAGGCCAAAAACATTCAGTACTTC	CASSQLGLGPGVEAKNIQYF
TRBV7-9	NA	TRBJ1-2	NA	TGTGCCAGCAGCTTCGTTCAGGTGATTAACTATGGCTACACCTTC	CASSFVQVINYGYTF
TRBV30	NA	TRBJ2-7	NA	TGTGCCTGGAGCCTAACAGGGCGCCTTAGAAACGAGCAGTACTTC	CAWSLTGRLRNEQYF
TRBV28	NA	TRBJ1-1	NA	TGTGCCAGCAGTTTAATAGGCAGGGGCGGGAACACTGAAGCTTTCTTT	CASSLIGRGGNTEAFF
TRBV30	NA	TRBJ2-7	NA	TGTGCCTGGAGTAACTACTACGAGCAGTACTTC	CAWSNYYEQYF
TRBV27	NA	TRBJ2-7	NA	TGTGCCAGCAGTTTATACCCCAACCGCGAGCAGTACTTC	CASSLYPNREQYF
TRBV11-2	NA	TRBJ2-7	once	TGTGCCACCTCGGGGGATCACTCCTACGAGCAGTACTTC	CATSGDHSYEQYF
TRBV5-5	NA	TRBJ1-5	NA	TGTGCCAGCAGCTTAAAAGGCAGGGCTAGCAATCAGCCCCAGCATTTT	CASSLKGRASNQPQHF
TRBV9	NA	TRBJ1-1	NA	TGTGCCAGCAGCGTCAGGGCCATGAACACTGAAGCTTTCTTT	CASSVRAMNTEAFF
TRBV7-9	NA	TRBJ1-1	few	TGTGCCACTCGGCGAGAACTCGGGACAAAGAACACTGAAGCTTTCTTT	CATRRELGTKNTEAFF
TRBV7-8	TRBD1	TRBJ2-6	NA	TGTGCCAGCAGCCCGACAGGGGGCTATTCGGGGGCCAACGTCCTGACTTTC	CASSPTGGYSGANVLTF
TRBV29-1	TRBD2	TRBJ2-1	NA	TGCAGCGTTGCCGGGAGGGGTCAGAATGAGCAGTTCTTC	CSVAGRGQNEQFF
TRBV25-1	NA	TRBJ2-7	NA	TGTGCCAGCAGTGAAGGTCATCGGCATGGCGAGCAGTACTTC	CASSEGHRHGEQYF
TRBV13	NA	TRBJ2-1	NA	TGTGCCAGCAGCACCGGGACACCCAAGTCGCAGTTCTTC	CASSTGTPKSQFF
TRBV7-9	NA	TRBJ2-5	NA	TGTGCCAGCAGCCCCGGTATGGGGGCCTGGGAGACCCAGTACTTC	CASSPGMGAWETQYF
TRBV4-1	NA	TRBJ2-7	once	TGCGCCAGCAGCCGGGGGGACAACGAGCAGTACTTC	CASSRGDNEQYF
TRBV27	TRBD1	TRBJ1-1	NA	TGTGCCAGCAGTTTCCTACAGGGGGCTGCTGAAGCTTTCTTT	CASSFLQGAAEAFF
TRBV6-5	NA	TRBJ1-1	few	TGTGCCAGCTGGACCACCGCCGTAGAAGCTTTCTTT	CASWTTAVEAFF
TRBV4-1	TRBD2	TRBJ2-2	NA	TGCGCCAGCAGCCAAGAGGGAGGGCCGACCGGGGAGCTGTTTTTT	CASSQEGGPTGELFF
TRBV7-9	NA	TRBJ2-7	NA	TGTGCCAGCAGCTTAGGGGGGCGGGCCCCCTACGAGCAGTACTTC	CASSLGGRAPYEQYF
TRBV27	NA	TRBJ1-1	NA	TGTGCCACCTGCTCTGTGGGCACTGAAGCTTTCTTT	CATCSVGTEAFF
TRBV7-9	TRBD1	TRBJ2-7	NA	TGTGCCAGCAGACGACAGGGAACCGAGCAGTACTTC	CASRRQGTEQYF
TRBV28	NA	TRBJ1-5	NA	TGTGCCAGCAGTTTAAGGTCCAACAATCAGCCCCAGCATTTT	CASSLRSNNQPQHF
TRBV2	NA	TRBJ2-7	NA	TGTGCCAGCACGGGCAGGGGAATTGAGCAGTACTTC	CASTGRGIEQYF
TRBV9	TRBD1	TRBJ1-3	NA	TGTGCCAGCAGCGCCCCCAGGGGGAACTCTGGAAACACCATATATTTT	CASSAPRGNSGNTIYF